This TCR beta chain stems from a study of T cell responses to AZD1222 COVID-19 vaccine. Assay used: immunoSEQ multiplex PCR; TCRdb lists only in-frame clones, some missing. Of around 120,000 clones in the sample, over 75% were seen once. As for this clone: Antigen specificity is unknown.

Study observations and caveats: White British people made up most donors, females outnumbered males, and clonal diversity was possibly underestimated. Only a handful of AZD1222 recipients, roughly six in all, had baseline seropositivity.

The CDR3 runs to 18 residues. The germline V and J ends were trimmed by 5 bases and 4 bases, with 22 bases remaining between them. The V gene's germline CDR1 is SGHRS and CDR2 YFSETQ. The rearrangement uses TRBV5-1 and TRBJ1-6; D perhaps matches TRBD1 (5 bases). This receptor was obtained from an adult in good health. Sequenced material: peripheral blood, taken on day 0 of MenACWY control vaccination. The CDR3 bases are TGCGCCAGCAGTCCCCAGCCGACAGCGTCAACGTATAATTCACCCCTCCACTTT. Its protein product is CASSPQPTASTYNSPLHF.